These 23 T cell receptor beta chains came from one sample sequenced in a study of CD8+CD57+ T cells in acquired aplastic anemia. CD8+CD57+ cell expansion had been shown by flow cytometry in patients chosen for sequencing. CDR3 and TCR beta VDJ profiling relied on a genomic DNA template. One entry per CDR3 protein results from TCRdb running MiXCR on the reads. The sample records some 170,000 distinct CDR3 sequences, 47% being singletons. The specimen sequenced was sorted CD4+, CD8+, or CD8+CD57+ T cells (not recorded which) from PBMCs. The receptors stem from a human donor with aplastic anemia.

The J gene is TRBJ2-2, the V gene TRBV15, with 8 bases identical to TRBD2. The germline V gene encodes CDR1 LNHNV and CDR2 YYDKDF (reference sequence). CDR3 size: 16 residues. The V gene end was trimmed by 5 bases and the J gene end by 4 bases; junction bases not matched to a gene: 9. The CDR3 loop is CATSGRTSLITGELFF. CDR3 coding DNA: TGTGCCACCAGCGGACGGACTAGCCTTATCACCGGGGAGCTGTTTTTT. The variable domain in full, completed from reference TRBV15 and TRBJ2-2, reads DAMVIQNPRYQVTQFGKPVTLSCSQTLNHNVMYWYQQKSSQAPKLLFHYYDKDFNNEADTPDNFQSRRPNTSFCFLDIRSPGLGDTAMYLCATSGRTSLITGELFFGEGSRLTVL.

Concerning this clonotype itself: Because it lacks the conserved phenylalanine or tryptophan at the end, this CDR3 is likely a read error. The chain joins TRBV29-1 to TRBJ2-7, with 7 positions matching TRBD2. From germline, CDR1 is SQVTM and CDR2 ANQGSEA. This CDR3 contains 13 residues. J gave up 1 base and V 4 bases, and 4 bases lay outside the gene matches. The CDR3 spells CSVGPGGSYEQYL. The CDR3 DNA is TGCAGCGTTGGGCCGGGAGGATCCTACGAGCAGTACTTA.

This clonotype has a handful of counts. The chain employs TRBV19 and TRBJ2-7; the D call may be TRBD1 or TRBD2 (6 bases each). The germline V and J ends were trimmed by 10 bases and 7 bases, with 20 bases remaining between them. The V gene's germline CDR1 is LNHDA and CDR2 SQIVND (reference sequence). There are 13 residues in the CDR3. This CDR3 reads CATEGGPLREQYF. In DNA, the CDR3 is TGTGCCACCGAAGGGGGGCCCTTGCGAGAGCAGTACTTC.

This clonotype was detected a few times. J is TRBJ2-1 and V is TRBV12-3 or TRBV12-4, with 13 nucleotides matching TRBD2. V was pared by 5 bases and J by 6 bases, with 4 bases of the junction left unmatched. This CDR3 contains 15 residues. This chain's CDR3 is CASSPTSGGRNEQFF. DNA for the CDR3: TGTGCCAGCAGTCCGACTAGCGGGGGGCGCAATGAGCAGTTCTTC.

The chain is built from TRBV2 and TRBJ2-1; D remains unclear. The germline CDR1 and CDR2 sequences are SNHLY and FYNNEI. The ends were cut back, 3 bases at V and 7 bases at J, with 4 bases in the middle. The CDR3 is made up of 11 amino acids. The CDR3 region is CASSDWNEQFF. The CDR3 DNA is TGTGCCAGCAGTGACTGGAATGAGCAGTTCTTC. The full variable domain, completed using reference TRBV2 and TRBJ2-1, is EPEVTQTPSHQVTQMGQEVILRCVPISNHLYFYWYRQILGQKVEFLVSFYNNEISEKSEIFDDQFSVERPDGSNFTLKIRSTKLEDSAMYFCASSDWNEQFFGPGTRLTVL.

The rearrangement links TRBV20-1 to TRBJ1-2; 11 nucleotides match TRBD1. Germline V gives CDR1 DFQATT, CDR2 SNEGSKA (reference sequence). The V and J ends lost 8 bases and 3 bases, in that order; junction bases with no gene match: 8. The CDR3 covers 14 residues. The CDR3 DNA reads TGCAGTACTACGGACAGGGGGCGGGACTATGGCTACACCTTC. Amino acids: CSTTDRGRDYGYTF.

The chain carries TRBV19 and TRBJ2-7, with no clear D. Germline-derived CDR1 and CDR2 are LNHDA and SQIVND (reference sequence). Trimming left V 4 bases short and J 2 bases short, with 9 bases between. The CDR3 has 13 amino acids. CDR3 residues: CASSRTVTYEQYF. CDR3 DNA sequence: TGTGCCAGTAGTAGGACGGTAACCTACGAGCAGTACTTC.

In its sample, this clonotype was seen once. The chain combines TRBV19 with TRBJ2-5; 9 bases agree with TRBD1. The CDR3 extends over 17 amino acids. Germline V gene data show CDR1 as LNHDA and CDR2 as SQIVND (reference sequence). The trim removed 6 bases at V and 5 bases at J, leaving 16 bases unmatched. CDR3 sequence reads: CASSPRQGTGQEETQYF. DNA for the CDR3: TGTGCCAGTAGCCCTCGACAAGGGACAGGGCAGGAGGAGACCCAGTACTTC.

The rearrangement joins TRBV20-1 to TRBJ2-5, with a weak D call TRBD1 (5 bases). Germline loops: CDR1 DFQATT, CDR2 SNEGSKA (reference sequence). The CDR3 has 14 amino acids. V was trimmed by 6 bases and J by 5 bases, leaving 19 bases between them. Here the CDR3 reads CSARALTVWETQYF. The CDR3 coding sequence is TGCAGTGCCCGCGCCCTGACAGTATGGGAGACCCAGTACTTC.

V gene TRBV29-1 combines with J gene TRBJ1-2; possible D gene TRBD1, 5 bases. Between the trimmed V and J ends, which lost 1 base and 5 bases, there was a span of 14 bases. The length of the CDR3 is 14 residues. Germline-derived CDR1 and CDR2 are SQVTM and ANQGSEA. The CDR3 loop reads CSVEVPGATYGYTF. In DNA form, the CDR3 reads TGCAGCGTTGAAGTTCCCGGGGCTACGTATGGCTACACCTTC.

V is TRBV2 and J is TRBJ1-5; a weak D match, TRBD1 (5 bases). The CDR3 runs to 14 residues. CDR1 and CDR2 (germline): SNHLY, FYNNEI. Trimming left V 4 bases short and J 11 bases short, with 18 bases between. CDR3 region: CASSVMVAGGTQHF. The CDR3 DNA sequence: TGTGCCAGCAGTGTGATGGTAGCGGGGGGGACCCAGCATTTT.

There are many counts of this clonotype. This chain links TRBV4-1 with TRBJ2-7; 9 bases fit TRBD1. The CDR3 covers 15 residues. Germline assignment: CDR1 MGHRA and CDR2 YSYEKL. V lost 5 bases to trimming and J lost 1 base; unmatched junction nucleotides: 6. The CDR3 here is CASSFGQGSSYEQYF. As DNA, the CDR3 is TGCGCCAGCAGCTTCGGACAGGGGTCGTCCTACGAGCAGTACTTC.

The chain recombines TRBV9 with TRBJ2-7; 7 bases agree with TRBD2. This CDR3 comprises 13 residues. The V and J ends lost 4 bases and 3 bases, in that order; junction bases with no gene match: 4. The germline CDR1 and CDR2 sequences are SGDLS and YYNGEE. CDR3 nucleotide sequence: TGTGCCAGCAGCTCCCGGGACTACTACGAGCAGTACTTC. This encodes CASSSRDYYEQYF.

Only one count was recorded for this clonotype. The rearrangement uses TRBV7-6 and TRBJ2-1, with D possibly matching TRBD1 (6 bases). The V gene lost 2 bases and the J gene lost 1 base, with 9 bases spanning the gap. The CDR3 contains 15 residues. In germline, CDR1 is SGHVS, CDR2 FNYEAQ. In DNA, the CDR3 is TGTGCCAGCAGCTTATTTCAGGGGTCCTACAATGAGCAGTTCTTC. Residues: CASSLFQGSYNEQFF.

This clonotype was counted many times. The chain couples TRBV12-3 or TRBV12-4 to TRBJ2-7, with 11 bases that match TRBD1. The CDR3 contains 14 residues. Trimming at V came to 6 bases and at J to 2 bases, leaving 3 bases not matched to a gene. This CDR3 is CASRRGQGAYEQYF. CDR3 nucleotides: TGTGCCAGCAGGCGGGGACAGGGGGCCTACGAGCAGTACTTC.

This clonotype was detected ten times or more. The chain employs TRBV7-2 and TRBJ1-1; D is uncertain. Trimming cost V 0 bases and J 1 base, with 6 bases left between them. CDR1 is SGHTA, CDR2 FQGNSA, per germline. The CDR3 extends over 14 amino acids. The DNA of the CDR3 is TGTGCCAGCAGCTTAGCAGGGTCGAACACTGAAGCTTTCTTT. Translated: CASSLAGSNTEAFF.

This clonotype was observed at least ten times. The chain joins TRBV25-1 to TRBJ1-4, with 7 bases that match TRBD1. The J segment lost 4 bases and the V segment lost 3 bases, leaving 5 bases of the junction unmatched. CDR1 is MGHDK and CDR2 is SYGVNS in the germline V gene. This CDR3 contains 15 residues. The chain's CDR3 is CASSEVTGVNEKLFF. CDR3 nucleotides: TGTGCCAGCAGTGAGGTCACAGGGGTTAATGAAAAACTGTTTTTT.

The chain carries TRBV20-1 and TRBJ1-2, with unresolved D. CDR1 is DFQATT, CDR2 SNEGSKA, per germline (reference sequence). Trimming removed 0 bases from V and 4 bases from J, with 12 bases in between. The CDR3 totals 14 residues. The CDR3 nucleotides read TGCAGTGCTAGAGATCGGCAGGACCGCTATGGCTACACCTTC. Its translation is CSARDRQDRYGYTF.

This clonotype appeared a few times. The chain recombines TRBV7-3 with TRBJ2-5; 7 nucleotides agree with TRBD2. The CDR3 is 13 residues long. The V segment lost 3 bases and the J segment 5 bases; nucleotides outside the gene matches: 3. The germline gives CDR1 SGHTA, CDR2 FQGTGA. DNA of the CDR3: TGTGCCAGCAGCTTGGCGCGGGAGGAGACCCAGTACTTC. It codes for CASSLAREETQYF. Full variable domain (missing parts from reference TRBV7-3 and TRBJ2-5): GAGVSQTPSNKVTEKGKYVELRCDPISGHTALYWYRQSLGQGPEFLIYFQGTGAADDSGLPNDRFFAVRPEGSVSTLKIQRTERGDSAVYLCASSLAREETQYFGPGTRLLVL.

The CDR3 DNA sequence: TGTGCCATCAGTGAACCCGGACGTTACGAGCAGTACTTC. Its protein product is CAISEPGRYEQYF. The V and J genes are TRBV10-3 and TRBJ2-7; no definite D call. CDR1 is ENHRY and CDR2 is SYGVKD in the germline V gene. Between the trimmed V and J ends, which lost 3 bases and 4 bases, there was a span of 10 bases. The CDR3 covers 13 residues.

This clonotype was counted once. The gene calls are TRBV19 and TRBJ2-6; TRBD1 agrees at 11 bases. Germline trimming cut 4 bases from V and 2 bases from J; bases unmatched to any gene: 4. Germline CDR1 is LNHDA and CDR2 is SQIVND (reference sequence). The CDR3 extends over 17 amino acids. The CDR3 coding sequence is TGTGCCAGTAGTAGGGAGGACAGGGGGCCTGGGGCCAACGTCCTGACTTTC. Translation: CASSREDRGPGANVLTF.

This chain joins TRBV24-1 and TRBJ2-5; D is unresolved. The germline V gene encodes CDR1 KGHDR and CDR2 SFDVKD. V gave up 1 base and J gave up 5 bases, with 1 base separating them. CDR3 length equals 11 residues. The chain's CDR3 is CATSDFETQYF. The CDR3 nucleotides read TGTGCCACCAGTGATTTTGAGACCCAGTACTTC.

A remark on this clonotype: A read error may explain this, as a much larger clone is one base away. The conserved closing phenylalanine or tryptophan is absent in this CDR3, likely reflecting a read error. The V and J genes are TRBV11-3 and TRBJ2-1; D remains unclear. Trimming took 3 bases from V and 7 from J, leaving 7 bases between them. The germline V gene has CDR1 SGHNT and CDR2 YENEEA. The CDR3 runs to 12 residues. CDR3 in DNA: TGTGCCAGCAGCTTTACTGATAATGAGCAGTTCCTC. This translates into CASSFTDNEQFL.